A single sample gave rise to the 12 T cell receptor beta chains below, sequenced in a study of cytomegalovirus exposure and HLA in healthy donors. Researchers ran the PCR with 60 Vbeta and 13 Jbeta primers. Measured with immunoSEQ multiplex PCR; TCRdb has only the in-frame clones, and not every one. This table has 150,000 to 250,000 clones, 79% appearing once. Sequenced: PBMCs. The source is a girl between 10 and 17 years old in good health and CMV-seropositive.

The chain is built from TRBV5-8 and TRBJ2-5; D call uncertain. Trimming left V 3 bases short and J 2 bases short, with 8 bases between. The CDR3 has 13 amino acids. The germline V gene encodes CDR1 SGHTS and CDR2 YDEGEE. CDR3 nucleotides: TGTGCCAGCAGCTCCCAGGTACAAGAGACCCAGTACTTC. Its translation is CASSSQVQETQYF.

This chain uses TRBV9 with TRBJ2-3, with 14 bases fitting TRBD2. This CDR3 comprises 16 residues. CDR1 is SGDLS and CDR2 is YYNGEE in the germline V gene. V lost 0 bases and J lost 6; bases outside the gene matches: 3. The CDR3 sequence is CASSVGTSGGLDTQYF. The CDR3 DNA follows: TGTGCCAGCAGCGTAGGGACTAGCGGGGGGCTGGATACGCAGTATTTT. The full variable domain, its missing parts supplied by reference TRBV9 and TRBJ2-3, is DSGVTQTPKHLITATGQRVTLRCSPRSGDLSVYWYQQSLDQGLQFLIQYYNGEERAKGNILERFSAQQFPDLHSELNLSSLELGDSALYFCASSVGTSGGLDTQYFGPGTRLTVL.

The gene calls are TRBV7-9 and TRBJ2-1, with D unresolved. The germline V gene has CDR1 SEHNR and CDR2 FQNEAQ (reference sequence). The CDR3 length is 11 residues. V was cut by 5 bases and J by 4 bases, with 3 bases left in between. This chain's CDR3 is CASSPYNEQFF. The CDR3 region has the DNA TGTGCCAGCAGCCCTTACAATGAGCAGTTCTTC.

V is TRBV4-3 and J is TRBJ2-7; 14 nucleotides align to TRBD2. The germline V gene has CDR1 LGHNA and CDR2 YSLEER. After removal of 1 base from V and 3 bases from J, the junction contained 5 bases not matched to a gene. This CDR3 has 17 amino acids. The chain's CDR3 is CASSQGLAGGIGYEQYF. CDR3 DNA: TGCGCCAGCAGCCAAGGACTAGCGGGGGGGATTGGCTACGAGCAGTACTTC.

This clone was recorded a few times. The CDR3 protein is CASSGPRDTYTGELFF. CDR3 nucleotides: TGCGCCAGCAGCGGACCCCGGGACACTTACACCGGGGAGCTGTTTTTT. This chain joins TRBV5-1 and TRBJ2-2, with a possible D match to TRBD1 (6 bases). Deletions cut 4 bases from V and 3 bases from J, with 16 bases between. The CDR3 runs 16 residues. CDR1 is SGHRS, CDR2 YFSETQ, per germline.

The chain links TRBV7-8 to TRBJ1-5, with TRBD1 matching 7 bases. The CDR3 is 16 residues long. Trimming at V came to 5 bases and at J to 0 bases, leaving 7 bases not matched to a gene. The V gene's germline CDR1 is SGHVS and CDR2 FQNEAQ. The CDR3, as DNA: TGTGCCAGCAGCGAAGGGGGCAGGGTTAGCAATCAGCCCCAGCATTTT. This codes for CASSEGGRVSNQPQHF.

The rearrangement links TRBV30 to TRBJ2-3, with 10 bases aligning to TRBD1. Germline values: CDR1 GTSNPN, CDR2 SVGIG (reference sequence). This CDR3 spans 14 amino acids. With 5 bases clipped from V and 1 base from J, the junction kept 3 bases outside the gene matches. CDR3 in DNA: TGTGCCTGGGGGGACAGGGGTCGCACAGATACGCAGTATTTT. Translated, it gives CAWGDRGRTDTQYF.

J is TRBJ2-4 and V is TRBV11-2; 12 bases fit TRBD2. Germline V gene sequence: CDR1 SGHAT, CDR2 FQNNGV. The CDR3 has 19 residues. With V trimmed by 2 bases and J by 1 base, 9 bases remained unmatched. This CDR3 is CASSLLSSGGAKAKNIQYF. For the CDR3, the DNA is TGTGCCAGCAGCTTACTGTCTAGCGGGGGGGCGAAGGCCAAAAACATTCAGTACTTC. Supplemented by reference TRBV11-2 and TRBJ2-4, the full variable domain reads EAGVAQSPRYKIIEKRQSVAFWCNPISGHATLYWYQQILGQGPKLLIQFQNNGVVDDSQLPKDRFSAERLKGVDSTLKIQPAKLEDSAVYLCASSLLSSGGAKAKNIQYFGAGTRLSVL.

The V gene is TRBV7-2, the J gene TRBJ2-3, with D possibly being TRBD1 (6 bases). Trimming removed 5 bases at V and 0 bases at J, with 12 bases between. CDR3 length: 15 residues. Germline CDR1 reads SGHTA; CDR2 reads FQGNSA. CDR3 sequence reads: CASSHQTGSTDTQYF. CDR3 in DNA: TGTGCCAGCAGCCACCAGACAGGCAGCACAGATACGCAGTATTTT.

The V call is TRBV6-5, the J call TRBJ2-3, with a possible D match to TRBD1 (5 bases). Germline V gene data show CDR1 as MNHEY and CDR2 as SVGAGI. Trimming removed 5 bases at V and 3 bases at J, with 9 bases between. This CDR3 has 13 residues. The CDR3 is CASSQTVTDTQYF. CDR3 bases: TGTGCCAGCAGTCAGACAGTTACAGATACGCAGTATTTT.

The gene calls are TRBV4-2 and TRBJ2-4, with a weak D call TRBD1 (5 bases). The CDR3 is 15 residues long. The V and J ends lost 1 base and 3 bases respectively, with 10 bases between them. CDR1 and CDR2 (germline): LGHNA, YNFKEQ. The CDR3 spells CASSQASGNKNIQYF. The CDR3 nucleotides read TGTGCCAGCAGCCAAGCCTCAGGGAACAAAAACATTCAGTACTTC.

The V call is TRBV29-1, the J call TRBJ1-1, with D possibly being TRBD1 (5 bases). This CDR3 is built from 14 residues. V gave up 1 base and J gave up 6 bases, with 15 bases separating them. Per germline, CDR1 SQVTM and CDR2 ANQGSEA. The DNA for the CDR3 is TGCAGCGTTGAAGGAGGGGCGGGAGGCGCTGAAGCTTTCTTT. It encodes CSVEGGAGGAEAFF.